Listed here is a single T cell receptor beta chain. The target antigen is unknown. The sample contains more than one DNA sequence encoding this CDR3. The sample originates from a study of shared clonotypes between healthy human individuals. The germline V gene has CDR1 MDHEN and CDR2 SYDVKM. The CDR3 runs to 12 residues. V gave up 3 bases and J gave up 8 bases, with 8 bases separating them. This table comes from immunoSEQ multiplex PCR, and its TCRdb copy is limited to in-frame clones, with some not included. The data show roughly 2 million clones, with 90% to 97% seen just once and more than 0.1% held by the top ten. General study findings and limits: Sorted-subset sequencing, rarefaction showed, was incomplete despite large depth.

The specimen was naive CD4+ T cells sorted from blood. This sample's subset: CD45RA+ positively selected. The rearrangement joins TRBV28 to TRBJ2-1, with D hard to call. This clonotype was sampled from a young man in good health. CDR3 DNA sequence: TGTGCCAGCAGTTTGGTCGGGTATGAGCAGTTCTTC. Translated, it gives CASSLVGYEQFF.